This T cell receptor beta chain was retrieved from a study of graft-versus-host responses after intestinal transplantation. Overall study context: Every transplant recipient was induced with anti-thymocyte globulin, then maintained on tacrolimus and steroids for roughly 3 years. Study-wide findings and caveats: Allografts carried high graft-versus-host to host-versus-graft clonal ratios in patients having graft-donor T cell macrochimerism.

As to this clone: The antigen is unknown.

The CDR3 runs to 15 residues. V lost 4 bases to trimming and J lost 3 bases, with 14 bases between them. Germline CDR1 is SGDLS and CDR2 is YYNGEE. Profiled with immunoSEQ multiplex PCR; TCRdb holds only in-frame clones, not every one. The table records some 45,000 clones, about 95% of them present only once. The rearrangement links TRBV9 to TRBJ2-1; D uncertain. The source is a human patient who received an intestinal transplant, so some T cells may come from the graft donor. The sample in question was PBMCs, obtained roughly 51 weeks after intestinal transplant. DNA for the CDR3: TGTGCCAGCAGCACGGGCCCGGGCCACTACAATGAGCAGTTCTTC. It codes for CASSTGPGHYNEQFF.